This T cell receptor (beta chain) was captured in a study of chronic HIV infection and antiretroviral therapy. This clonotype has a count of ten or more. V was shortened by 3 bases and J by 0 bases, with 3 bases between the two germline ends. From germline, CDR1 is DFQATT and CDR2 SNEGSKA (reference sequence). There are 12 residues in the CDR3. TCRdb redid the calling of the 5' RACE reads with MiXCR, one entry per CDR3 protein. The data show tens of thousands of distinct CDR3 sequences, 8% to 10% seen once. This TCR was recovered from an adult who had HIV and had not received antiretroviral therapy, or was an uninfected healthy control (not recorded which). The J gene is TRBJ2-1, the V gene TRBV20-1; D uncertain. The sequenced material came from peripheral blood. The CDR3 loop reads CSASYSYNEQFF. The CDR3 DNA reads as TGCAGTGCTAGCTACTCCTACAATGAGCAGTTCTTC.